These 27 T cell receptor beta chains were sequenced from one sample in a study of T cells after yellow fever vaccination. MiXCR was run by TCRdb on the 5' RACE reads, yielding one entry per CDR3 protein. Among about 500,000 distinct CDR3 sequences listed, 17% were seen once. The sequenced sample was PBMCs, obtained 5 to 6 days after the first yellow fever vaccination. These receptor sequences come from a man aged 18 to 29 who received the YFV17D yellow fever vaccine.

This clonotype was found a few times. V usage is TRBV7-2 and J usage is TRBJ1-1; no clear D gene. Germline CDR1 reads SGHTA; CDR2 reads FQGNSA. The CDR3 covers 14 residues. V was cut by 5 bases and J by 5 bases, with 15 bases left in between. The CDR3 DNA reads as TGTGCCAGCAGCCACGGACGTTCAAGGACTGAAGCTTTCTTT. Protein product: CASSHGRSRTEAFF.

The V call is TRBV12-3 or TRBV12-4, the J call TRBJ2-2, with 7 positions matching TRBD1. The CDR3 has 12 residues. V lost 5 bases, J lost 7 bases, and 1 base stayed unmatched. Written as DNA, the CDR3 is TGTGCCAGCAGTGGGGACAGCGGGGAGCTGTTTTTT. Protein: CASSGDSGELFF.

This clonotype was counted between two and nine times. This chain connects TRBV12-3 or TRBV12-4 to TRBJ2-3; TRBD2 agrees at 7 bases. The CDR3 totals 15 residues. The V and J ends lost 7 bases and 1 base, in that order; junction bases with no gene match: 8. CDR3: CASTYGGEGTDTQYF. The DNA for the CDR3 is TGTGCCAGCACCTATGGGGGGGAGGGCACAGATACGCAGTATTTT.

This clonotype is a singleton in its sample. V usage is TRBV7-6 and J usage is TRBJ2-5, with 12 bases aligning to TRBD1. The CDR3 contains 15 residues. V trimming: 3 bases; J trimming: 6 bases; junction bases outside the gene matches: 5. CDR1 and CDR2 (germline): SGHVS, FNYEAQ. The CDR3: CASSLGWDRGQTQYF. The DNA for the CDR3 is TGTGCCAGCAGCTTGGGATGGGACAGGGGGCAGACCCAGTACTTC.

This clonotype was seen only a few times. The V and J genes are TRBV6-2 or TRBV6-3 and TRBJ2-2; possibly TRBD1 for D (6 bases). Trimming took 6 bases from V and 7 from J, leaving 9 bases between them. The CDR3 spans 12 residues. Germline loops: CDR1 MNHEY, CDR2 SVGEGT. CDR3 in amino acids: CASRTGIGELFF. The CDR3 DNA reads as TGTGCCAGCAGAACAGGGATCGGGGAGCTGTTTTTT.

The J gene is TRBJ2-1, the V gene TRBV28; no clear D gene. The germline CDR1 and CDR2 sequences are MDHEN and SYDVKM. This CDR3 is 11 amino acids long. V lost 3 bases to trimming and J lost 8 bases, with 5 bases between them. Written as DNA, the CDR3 is TGTGCCAGCAGTTTCGCGTATGAGCAGTTCTTC. Translating it yields CASSFAYEQFF. Complete variable domain (other parts from reference TRBV28 and TRBJ2-1): DVKVTQSSRYLVKRTGEKVFLECVQDMDHENMFWYRQDPGLGLRLIYFSYDVKMKEKGDIPEGYSVSREKKERFSLILESASTNQTSMYLCASSFAYEQFFGPGTRLTVL.

The chain uses TRBV5-1 and TRBJ1-5; D call uncertain. The CDR3 loop spans 16 amino acids. Germline loops: CDR1 SGHRS, CDR2 YFSETQ. Trimming cost V 0 bases and J 5 bases, with 15 bases left between them. The CDR3 DNA sequence: TGCGCCAGCAGCTTGGAGAGGGAGGGAAAAGATCAGCCCCAGCATTTT. Translation gives CASSLEREGKDQPQHF.

The table lists this clonotype with many counts. CDR3 residues: CASSQDGRGGVYNEQFF. The CDR3 DNA is TGCGCCAGCAGCCAAGATGGGCGGGGGGGCGTCTACAATGAGCAGTTCTTC. The rearrangement links TRBV4-3 to TRBJ2-1; TRBD2 aligns across 9 bases. The CDR3 extends over 17 amino acids. CDR1 is LGHNA, CDR2 YSLEER, per germline. J was trimmed by 3 bases and V by 0 bases; bases with no gene match: 6.

This clonotype was picked up a small number of times. The J gene is TRBJ1-1, the V gene TRBV9; possible D gene TRBD1, 6 bases. This CDR3 spans 14 amino acids. Germline CDR1 reads SGDLS; CDR2 reads YYNGEE. With 4 bases removed from V and 2 bases from J, the gap between germline ends came to 12 bases. The CDR3 is CASSPNRDNTEAFF. The CDR3 region has the DNA TGTGCCAGCAGCCCGAACAGGGATAACACTGAAGCTTTCTTT.

This sequence joins TRBV7-2 and TRBJ2-6, with D maybe TRBD2 (6 bases). V was cut by 5 bases and J by 9 bases, with 14 bases left in between. From germline, CDR1 is SGHTA and CDR2 FQGNSA. This CDR3 is 14 amino acids long. DNA of the CDR3: TGTGCCAGCAGCCCGGAGGGCAGGTTCAACGTCCTGACTTTC. Its protein is CASSPEGRFNVLTF.

The chain combines TRBV5-1 with TRBJ2-5; 8 bases fit TRBD1. The CDR3 is 17 residues long. V shed 0 bases and J 2 bases; nucleotides not matched to a gene: 9. Germline V gene sequence: CDR1 SGHRS, CDR2 YFSETQ. The CDR3 sequence is CASSLVAGGRGQETQYF. DNA of the CDR3: TGCGCCAGCAGCTTGGTGGCAGGGGGCAGGGGGCAAGAGACCCAGTACTTC.

The chain couples TRBV20-1 to TRBJ2-5, with TRBD2 matching 7 bases. Germline trimming cut 6 bases from V and 5 bases from J; bases unmatched to any gene: 9. From germline, CDR1 is DFQATT and CDR2 SNEGSKA (reference sequence). The length of the CDR3 is 13 residues. The CDR3 sequence: CSAIEAGLETQYF. The DNA for the CDR3 is TGCAGTGCCATTGAAGCGGGACTGGAGACCCAGTACTTC.

This clonotype was seen more than once but under ten times. This chain uses TRBV12-3 or TRBV12-4 with TRBJ2-3, with a possible D match to TRBD1 (6 bases). The CDR3 covers 14 residues. V lost 8 bases to trimming and J lost 5 bases, with 17 bases between them. This chain's CDR3 is CASDSQGSQDTQYF. The CDR3 DNA follows: TGTGCCAGCGATTCCCAGGGGTCCCAAGATACGCAGTATTTT.

V gene TRBV12-3 or TRBV12-4 combines with J gene TRBJ2-7; possibly TRBD1 for D (5 bases). The CDR3 loop spans 15 amino acids. The ends were cut back, 2 bases at V and 2 bases at J, with 13 bases in the middle. The CDR3 reads CASSLMAGPTYEQYF. CDR3 in DNA: TGTGCCAGCAGTTTAATGGCAGGGCCAACCTACGAGCAGTACTTC.

The chain employs TRBV19 and TRBJ1-5, with no clear D. Germline V lookup: CDR1 LNHDA, CDR2 SQIVND (reference sequence). Trimming cost V 7 bases and J 3 bases, with 10 bases left between them. This CDR3 region has 13 residues. CDR3 nucleotides: TGTGCCAGTAATCGAGGGTCCAATCAGCCCCAGCATTTT. It translates to CASNRGSNQPQHF.

The rearrangement joins TRBV20-1 to TRBJ1-3, with unresolved D. Trimming pared 3 bases from V and 5 bases from J, leaving 17 bases between. CDR1 DFQATT and CDR2 SNEGSKA come from the germline V gene (reference sequence). This CDR3 is built from 15 residues. CDR3 DNA sequence: TGCAGTGCTAGTGCGGACGTTTGGGATCGAAACACCATATATTTT. Translation: CSASADVWDRNTIYF.

This clonotype was counted a few times. The rearrangement joins TRBV5-5 to TRBJ2-3; TRBD2 matches 7 bases. The length of the CDR3 is 15 residues. Germline CDR1 reads SGHKS; CDR2 reads YYEKEE (reference sequence). Trimming took 6 bases from V and 6 from J; bases not matched to a gene: 13. The CDR3 bases are TGTGCCAGCATGCGATCCCGGGGAGGGCGCGATACGCAGTATTTT. This codes for CASMRSRGGRDTQYF.

The chain has TRBV7-9 and TRBJ1-2, with D unclear. Trimming removed 5 bases at V and 7 bases at J, with 14 bases between. This CDR3 comprises 13 residues. Germline V gene data show CDR1 as SEHNR and CDR2 as FQNEAQ (reference sequence). The CDR3 DNA reads TGTGCCAGCAGCCTTGAGAGGGAATTTGGCTACACCTTC. It translates to CASSLEREFGYTF. The full variable domain, with the rest looked up from reference TRBV7-9 and TRBJ1-2, is DTGVSQNPRHKITKRGQNVTFRCDPISEHNRLYWYRQTLGQGPEFLTYFQNEAQLEKSRLLSDRFSAERPKGSFSTLEIQRTEQGDSAMYLCASSLEREFGYTFGSGTRLTVV.

The chain is built from TRBV10-3 and TRBJ2-5; the D is unclear. CDR3 length: 14 amino acids. Germline assignment: CDR1 ENHRY and CDR2 SYGVKD. The V end lost 3 bases, the J end lost 1 base, and 9 bases lay between the germline ends. CDR3 DNA sequence: TGTGCCATCAGTGAAAATAGTTTCCAAGAGACCCAGTACTTC. Amino acid sequence: CAISENSFQETQYF.

In this sample, this clonotype turned up many times. The V call is TRBV7-2, the J call TRBJ2-5; D remains unclear. CDR3 length: 16 amino acids. The V and J ends lost 0 bases and 1 base respectively, with 12 bases between them. From germline, CDR1 is SGHTA and CDR2 FQGNSA. The CDR3 is CASSLAPWRLQETQYF. The CDR3 DNA reads as TGTGCCAGCAGCTTAGCGCCATGGCGGCTCCAAGAGACCCAGTACTTC.

This clonotype was seen a few times. The rearrangement links TRBV3-1 to TRBJ2-1, with 14 bases that match TRBD2. The CDR3 is 17 residues long. Germline trimming cut 0 bases from V and 9 bases from J; bases unmatched to any gene: 7. Germline loops: CDR1 LGHDT, CDR2 YNNKEL (reference sequence). The CDR3 loop is CASSQDLTSGGAVEQFF. Written as DNA, the CDR3 is TGTGCCAGCAGCCAAGACCTGACTAGCGGGGGGGCCGTTGAGCAGTTCTTC.

This clonotype was counted at least ten times. This chain uses TRBV12-3 or TRBV12-4 with TRBJ2-5; D not resolved. The V end was cut by 6 bases, the J end by 5 bases, with 10 bases between. The CDR3 has 12 amino acids. The CDR3 loop reads CASSSPVETQYF. The CDR3 DNA sequence: TGTGCCAGCAGCTCCCCAGTGGAGACCCAGTACTTC.

There are a few counts of this clonotype. The J gene is TRBJ1-2, the V gene TRBV9, with 7 bases matching TRBD1. In germline, CDR1 is SGDLS, CDR2 YYNGEE. The CDR3 covers 15 residues. With V trimmed by 3 bases and J by 6 bases, 11 bases remained unmatched. This CDR3 is CASSGPETGLNGYTF. CDR3 sequence (DNA): TGTGCCAGCAGCGGACCGGAGACAGGGCTTAATGGCTACACCTTC.

The rearrangement joins TRBV10-3 to TRBJ2-5; D perhaps matches TRBD2 (6 bases). This CDR3 is built from 13 residues. From germline, CDR1 is ENHRY and CDR2 SYGVKD. Trimming pared 6 bases from V and 2 bases from J, leaving 10 bases between. In DNA form, the CDR3 reads TGTGCCATCAGCTCTGGGACTCAAGAGACCCAGTACTTC. It yields the protein CAISSGTQETQYF.

This clonotype was detected only a few times. This chain connects TRBV12-3 or TRBV12-4 to TRBJ1-1, with D uncertain. The length of the CDR3 is 12 residues. The germline V and J ends were trimmed by 2 bases and 7 bases, with 8 bases remaining between them. The DNA of the CDR3 is TGTGCCAGCAGTTTAAGAGGATTTGAAGCTTTCTTT. It translates to CASSLRGFEAFF.

There are many counts of this clonotype. The chain links TRBV4-2 to TRBJ2-7; a possible D gene is TRBD2 (5 bases). The CDR3 has 14 residues. The V gene's germline CDR1 is LGHNA and CDR2 YNFKEQ. The germline V and J ends were trimmed by 4 bases and 2 bases, with 12 bases remaining between them. The CDR3 region is CASSLGLETYEQYF. For the CDR3, the DNA is TGTGCCAGCAGCCTAGGACTGGAGACCTACGAGCAGTACTTC.

This clonotype showed up just a few times. This chain connects TRBV20-1 to TRBJ1-1; D might be TRBD1 (5 bases). With 6 bases removed from V and 6 bases from J, the gap between germline ends came to 11 bases. Per germline, CDR1 DFQATT and CDR2 SNEGSKA (reference sequence). The CDR3 covers 11 residues. CDR3 sequence (DNA): TGCAGTGCGGAGGGACGGTCTGAAGCTTTCTTT. As protein: CSAEGRSEAFF.